A single sample is the source of the 26 T cell receptor beta chains below, sequenced in a study of Ad26.COV2.S vaccination and SARS-CoV-2 variants (dated by TCRdb to 2020 to 2023). The library came from the immunoSEQ multiplex PCR assay. TCRdb's version of the immuneACCESS table is confined to in-frame rearrangements and falls short of the full clone set. An unresolved V gene accounts for under half of the shortfall where checked; the remainder is of unknown origin. Here the sample has roughly 320,000 clones; approximately 80% occur a single time. The ten largest clones add up to roughly 2% of the sample. The intended sense of this specimen's treatment or condition label: around 19 received Ad26.COV2.S at low or high dose, single or two shots; about 5 received placebo; per-sample allocation not given. Repertoires of vaccine and placebo recipients were sequenced from samples collected on day 63 after the first injection.

The sequences come from peripheral blood, collected in a trial of Ad26.COV2.S vaccine versus placebo. These receptors originate from a person between 18 and 65 years old who received the Ad26.COV2.S COVID-19 vaccine or a placebo.

The chain combines TRBV6-1 with TRBJ2-7; D is uncertain. CDR1 is MNHNS and CDR2 is SASEGT in the germline V gene. This CDR3 region has 15 residues. V shed 3 bases and J shed 2 bases, with 14 bases lying between them. CDR3 loop: CASSDPGLKTYEQYF. The CDR3 DNA reads TGTGCCAGCAGTGATCCGGGTCTTAAAACCTACGAGCAGTACTTC.

The V gene is TRBV11-3, the J gene TRBJ2-3, with D unclear. Trimming took 5 bases from V and 1 from J, leaving 7 bases between them. Germline V gene data show CDR1 as SGHNT and CDR2 as YENEEA. The CDR3 totals 13 residues. DNA of the CDR3: TGTGCCAGCAGCCGGCCCCGCACAGATACGCAGTATTTT. It yields the protein CASSRPRTDTQYF.

Comments on this clone: The same CDR3 arises from other DNA sequences in this sample as well. V is TRBV3-1 (or the pseudogene TRBV3-2) and J is TRBJ2-2; D gene unclear. Trimming removed 1 base at V and 7 bases at J, with 4 bases between. This CDR3 is 12 amino acids long. The germline V gene encodes CDR1 LGHDT and CDR2 YNNKEL (reference sequence). The DNA of the CDR3 is TGTGCCAGCAGCCAAGTAGACGGGGAGCTGTTTTTT. It codes for CASSQVDGELFF.

This clone has just one count. The V call is TRBV19, the J call TRBJ2-3; D is ambiguous. V was cut by 5 bases and J by 2 bases, with 17 bases left in between. The CDR3 sequence is 16 residues long. Germline V CDR1 and CDR2: LNHDA, SQIVND (reference sequence). In DNA, the CDR3 is TGTGCCAGTAGTTTATATCCGGTCGTACCCACAGATACGCAGTATTTT. Translating it yields CASSLYPVVPTDTQYF.

This clone has just one count. The chain couples TRBV3-1 (or the pseudogene TRBV3-2) to TRBJ1-6, with D hard to call. Trimming took off 2 bases at V and 6 bases at J, with 14 bases between the two ends. The CDR3 covers 16 residues. Germline V gene lookup returns CDR1 LGHDT and CDR2 YNNKEL (reference sequence). The CDR3 spells CASSQSSPGFNSPLHF. CDR3 sequence (DNA): TGTGCCAGCAGCCAATCCTCCCCCGGGTTTAATTCACCCCTCCACTTT.

The J gene is TRBJ2-7, the V gene TRBV7-9, with TRBD1 matching 11 bases. V shed 5 bases, J shed 4 bases, and the junction held 10 bases outside the gene matches. Per the germline V gene, CDR1 is SEHNR and CDR2 is FQNEAQ (reference sequence). The CDR3 loop spans 16 amino acids. Here the CDR3 reads CASSPSGRDRGYEQYF. In DNA form, the CDR3 reads TGTGCCAGCAGCCCTTCGGGGAGGGACAGGGGGTACGAGCAGTACTTC.

As for this clone: One junction end does not reproduce the germline sequence, and a read error may be involved. This CDR3 is also generated by other DNA sequences in the sample. J is TRBJ1-5 and V is TRBV7-9; perhaps TRBD1 as D (6 bases). This CDR3 contains 13 residues. From germline, CDR1 is SEHNR and CDR2 FQNEAQ (reference sequence). The CDR3 is CASSSQGDQPQHF. Written as DNA, the CDR3 is TGTGCCAGCAGCTCACAGGGTGATCAACCCCAGCATTTT.

The gene calls are TRBV5-1 and TRBJ2-7; 11 bases align to TRBD2. Germline trimming cut 0 bases from V and 5 bases from J; bases unmatched to any gene: 7. Germline V gives CDR1 SGHRS, CDR2 YFSETQ. CDR3 length: 16 residues. The CDR3 sequence: CASSLGPGTSGHEQYF. CDR3 sequence (DNA): TGCGCCAGCAGCTTGGGCCCCGGGACTAGCGGCCACGAGCAGTACTTC. The variable domain in full, with the rest retrieved from reference TRBV5-1 and TRBJ2-7, is KAGVTQTPRYLIKTRGQQVTLSCSPISGHRSVSWYQQTPGQGLQFLFEYFSETQRNKGNFPGRFSGRQFSNSRSEMNVSTLELGDSALYLCASSLGPGTSGHEQYFGPGTRLTVT.

The CDR3 is CASSFSWGAEAFF. The DNA for the CDR3 is TGTGCCAGCAGTTTTAGCTGGGGCGCTGAAGCTTTCTTT. The chain uses TRBV27 and TRBJ1-1; D may be TRBD1 (5 bases). V was cut by 3 bases and J by 6 bases, with 11 bases left in between. This CDR3 has 13 amino acids. Germline CDR1 and CDR2: MNHEY and SMNVEV (reference sequence).

The chain has TRBV28 and TRBJ2-2; 8 nucleotides match TRBD2. Germline CDR1 MDHEN, CDR2 SYDVKM. This CDR3 contains 14 residues. With 8 bases clipped from V and 2 bases from J, the junction kept 4 bases outside the gene matches. The CDR3 spells CASQSGGNTGELFF. The CDR3 nucleotides read TGTGCCAGCCAAAGCGGGGGAAACACCGGGGAGCTGTTTTTT.

The chain joins TRBV3-1 (or the pseudogene TRBV3-2) to TRBJ2-7; 9 bases fit TRBD2. This CDR3 is built from 14 residues. CDR1 is LGHDT, CDR2 YNNKEL, per germline (reference sequence). The V segment lost 2 bases and the J segment 3 bases; nucleotides outside the gene matches: 2. The CDR3 nucleotides are TGTGCCAGCAGCCAACTAGCGGGGCTCTACGAGCAGTACTTC. It is translated as CASSQLAGLYEQYF.

The chain links TRBV5-1 to TRBJ2-7; D uncertain. CDR3 length: 12 residues. V lost 4 bases, J lost 0 bases, and 5 bases lay in between. Germline V gene lookup returns CDR1 SGHRS and CDR2 YFSETQ. CDR3 DNA: TGCGCCAGCAGCACCCTCTCCTACGAGCAGTACTTC. This sequence encodes CASSTLSYEQYF.

V and J are TRBV12-5 and TRBJ2-2; perhaps TRBD1 as D (6 bases). V shed 5 bases and J shed 6 bases, with 19 bases lying between them. Germline values: CDR1 LGHNT, CDR2 FRNRAP. This CDR3 is 16 amino acids long. CDR3 amino acids: CASGPLRQVVPGELFF. The CDR3 region has the DNA TGTGCTAGTGGTCCTCTACGACAGGTCGTCCCCGGGGAGCTGTTTTTT.

In its sample, this clone was seen a few times. The chain couples TRBV6-5 to TRBJ1-1; D call uncertain. The CDR3 has 14 amino acids. Trimming shortened V by 6 bases and J by 4 bases, and 15 bases separated the two germline ends. The germline V gene has CDR1 MNHEY and CDR2 SVGAGI. The CDR3 region is CASSAGLLGTEAFF. The CDR3, as DNA: TGTGCCAGCAGCGCGGGCCTCCTAGGCACTGAAGCTTTCTTT.

The rearrangement links TRBV28 to TRBJ2-2, with 9 nucleotides matching TRBD2. With 4 bases clipped from V and 1 base from J, the junction kept 13 bases outside the gene matches. CDR1 and CDR2 (germline): MDHEN, SYDVKM. This CDR3 has 19 amino acids. CDR3 DNA: TGTGCCAGCAGTTATTCTAGGGTGGTAGCGGGGGAGAACACCGGGGAGCTGTTTTTT. This gives the protein CASSYSRVVAGENTGELFF.

The table lists this clone with a few counts. The CDR3 protein is CASSQDVGFLAYEQYF. As DNA, the CDR3 is TGTGCCAGCAGCCAAGATGTCGGGTTTCTTGCCTACGAGCAGTACTTC. This chain connects TRBV14 to TRBJ2-7; D unclear. V lost 0 bases and J 2 bases, leaving 14 bases between the germline ends. The CDR3 length is 16 residues. Germline V gives CDR1 SGHDN, CDR2 FVKESK. Complete variable domain (other parts from reference TRBV14 and TRBJ2-7): EAGVTQFPSHSVIEKGQTVTLRCDPISGHDNLYWYRRVMGKEIKFLLHFVKESKQDESGMPNNRFLAERTGGTYSTLKVQPAELEDSGVYFCASSQDVGFLAYEQYFGPGTRLTVT.

This clone has more than one count but fewer than ten. The V gene is TRBV28, the J gene TRBJ1-5; 8 nucleotides agree with TRBD1. The trim removed 1 base at V and 0 bases at J, leaving 11 bases unmatched. The CDR3 spans 19 residues. The germline V gene encodes CDR1 MDHEN and CDR2 SYDVKM. Here the CDR3 DNA reads TGTGCCAGCAGTTTATTCTTGGATACAGGGGGGAATAGCAATCAGCCCCAGCATTTT. This gives the protein CASSLFLDTGGNSNQPQHF.

V gene TRBV19 combines with J gene TRBJ2-3; 7 bases map to TRBD1. This CDR3 has 15 residues. Germline lookup yields CDR1 LNHDA and CDR2 SQIVND (reference sequence). V shed 3 bases, J shed 1 base, and the junction held 4 bases outside the gene matches. The CDR3 DNA is TGTGCCAGTAGTATCGACAGGGCCGGCACAGATACGCAGTATTTT. Amino acids: CASSIDRAGTDTQYF.

The chain carries TRBV5-1 and TRBJ2-3; no reliable D call. CDR1 is SGHRS and CDR2 is YFSETQ in the germline V gene. The CDR3 covers 15 residues. The CDR3 region is CATSAVGGFTDTQYF. The CDR3 DNA is TGCGCAACATCGGCAGTGGGTGGTTTCACAGATACGCAGTATTTT.

The chain is built from TRBV28 and TRBJ1-2; 7 bases are a match to TRBD1. Germline CDR1 reads MDHEN; CDR2 reads SYDVKM. This CDR3 spans 17 amino acids. The V gene end was trimmed by 0 bases and the J gene end by 3 bases; junction bases not matched to a gene: 10. The CDR3 reads CASSLWARPDRDYGYTF. CDR3 nucleotides: TGTGCCAGCAGTTTATGGGCAAGGCCCGACAGGGACTATGGCTACACCTTC.

This clone has a single count. The chain has TRBV27 and TRBJ2-7, with TRBD1 as a possible D gene (6 bases). The CDR3 runs 14 residues. V was cut by 3 bases and J by 6 bases, with 15 bases left in between. Germline assignment: CDR1 MNHEY and CDR2 SMNVEV (reference sequence). The CDR3 nucleotides read TGTGCCAGCAGTTTTACAGGGCACCGGGGCGAGCAGTACTTC. It translates to CASSFTGHRGEQYF.

This sequence joins TRBV28 and TRBJ2-7; D call uncertain. This CDR3 has 15 residues. The germline V gene encodes CDR1 MDHEN and CDR2 SYDVKM. V was clipped by 7 bases and J by 2 bases, with 18 bases between them. DNA of the CDR3: TGTGCCAGCATTCACATGACGGGCTTAACCTACGAGCAGTACTTC. This encodes CASIHMTGLTYEQYF.

This clone occurred once. The chain couples TRBV5-1 to TRBJ1-6; 8 bases are shared with TRBD1. J lost 0 bases, V lost 4 bases, and 18 bases had no gene match. Germline V gene data show CDR1 as SGHRS and CDR2 as YFSETQ. The CDR3 consists of 21 residues. The CDR3 coding sequence is TGCGCCAGCAGCCCGAACAGGGGGACGGGGGCTAGTACCTCCTATAATTCACCCCTCCACTTT. It translates to CASSPNRGTGASTSYNSPLHF.

The gene calls are TRBV7-2 and TRBJ1-2; D not resolved. The CDR3 is made up of 13 amino acids. V gave up 1 base and J gave up 5 bases, with 8 bases separating them. The germline V gene has CDR1 SGHTA and CDR2 FQGNSA. This CDR3 reads CASSLVGWYGYTF. CDR3 sequence (DNA): TGTGCCAGCAGCTTAGTTGGGTGGTATGGCTACACCTTC.

This sequence joins TRBV4-1 and TRBJ2-5; no firm D call. The length of the CDR3 is 15 residues. Germline values: CDR1 MGHRA, CDR2 YSYEKL. The V end lost 0 bases, the J end lost 2 bases, and 10 bases lay between the germline ends. The DNA of the CDR3 is TGCGCCAGCAGCCAAGAGGCTAGGCAGCAAGAGACCCAGTACTTC. Amino acid sequence: CASSQEARQQETQYF.

The rearrangement uses TRBV5-3 and TRBJ1-1; a possible D gene is TRBD1 (6 bases). TRBV5-3 is assigned to the ORF class and has an uncertain function. The length of the CDR3 is 20 residues. Trimming took off 0 bases at V and 0 bases at J, with 24 bases between the two ends. CDR3 coding DNA: TGTGCCAGAAGCTTGGCGCCGAGGGACAACAAATCATTTATGAACACTGAAGCTTTCTTT. Protein: CARSLAPRDNKSFMNTEAFF.